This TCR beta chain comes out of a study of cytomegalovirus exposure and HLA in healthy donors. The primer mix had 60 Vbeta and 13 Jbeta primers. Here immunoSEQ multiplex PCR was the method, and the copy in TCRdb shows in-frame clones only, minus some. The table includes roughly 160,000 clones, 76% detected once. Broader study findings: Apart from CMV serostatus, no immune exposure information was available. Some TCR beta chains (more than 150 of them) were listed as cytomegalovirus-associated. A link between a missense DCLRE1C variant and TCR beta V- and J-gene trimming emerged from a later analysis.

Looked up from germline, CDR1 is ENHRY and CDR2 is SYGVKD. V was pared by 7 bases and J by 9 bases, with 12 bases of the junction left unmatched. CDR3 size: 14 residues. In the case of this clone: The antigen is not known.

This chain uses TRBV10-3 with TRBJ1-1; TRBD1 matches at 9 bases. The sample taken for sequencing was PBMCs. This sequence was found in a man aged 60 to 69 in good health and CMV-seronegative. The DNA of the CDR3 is TGTGCCATCATTACACAGGGGGCGCGAGGAAAAGCTTTCTTT. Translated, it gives CAIITQGARGKAFF.